The clone carrying this T cell receptor (beta chain) has just a few counts. Its specificity is not known. It was with unique molecular identifiers that the TCRbeta library was prepared. TCRdb called the PCR reads again in MiXCR, with one record for every CDR3 protein. Here the sample spans roughly 790,000 distinct CDR3 sequences, 16% being singletons. The data are from a study of T-cell reconstitution after alpha-beta-depleted transplantation in children. This CDR3 region has 15 residues. Trimming at V came to 1 base and at J to 2 bases, leaving 4 bases not matched to a gene. CDR1 is MGHRA, CDR2 YSYEKL, per germline. Study observations and caveats: Several hundred expanded graft clones reportedly gave rise to the alpha-beta T cells present about two months after transplant. Surviving recipient T cells and thymic progenitors underlay high day-60 TCRbeta diversity in some patients. Newly produced T cells mostly accounted for T-cell counts and diversity one year post-transplant.

Material: PBMCs, mostly from graft donor cells, obtained 360 days after TCRalphabeta/CD19-depleted stem cell transplant. This sequence joins TRBV4-1 and TRBJ2-5; 7 positions agree with TRBD2. This clonotype was sampled from a male patient under 18 who had a stem cell transplant for acute lymphoblastic leukemia, so the T cells may come from the graft donor. The CDR3 nucleotides read TGCGCCAGCAGCCAAGTGCTAGCGGAGCAAGAGACCCAGTACTTC. Translating it yields CASSQVLAEQETQYF.